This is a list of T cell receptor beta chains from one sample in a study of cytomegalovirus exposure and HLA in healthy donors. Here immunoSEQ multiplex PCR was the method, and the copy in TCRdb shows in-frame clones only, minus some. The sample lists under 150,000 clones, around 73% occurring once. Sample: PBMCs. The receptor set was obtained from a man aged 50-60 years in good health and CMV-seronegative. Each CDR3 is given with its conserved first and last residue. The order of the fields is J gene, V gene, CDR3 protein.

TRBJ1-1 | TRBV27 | CASRTGGLMGEAFF
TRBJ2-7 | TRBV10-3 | CAISENRVSYEQYF
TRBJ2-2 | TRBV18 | CASSMGGFSNTGELFF
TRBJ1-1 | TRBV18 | CASSPSGGNTEAFF
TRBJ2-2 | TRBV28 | CASGTTGVGELFF
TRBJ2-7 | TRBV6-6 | CASSSPGQGSYEQYF
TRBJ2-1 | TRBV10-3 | CAISESASGSSNEQFF
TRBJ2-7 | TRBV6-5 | CASNPRGRIHEQYF
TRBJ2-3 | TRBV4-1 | CASSAGLTSTDTQYF
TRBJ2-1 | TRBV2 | CASSKFQTGSPYNEQFF
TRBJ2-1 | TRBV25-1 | CASSGAGGTTYNEQFF
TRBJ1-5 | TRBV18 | CASSSLDRGNQPQHF
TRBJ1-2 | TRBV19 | CASSIGGGPYGYTF
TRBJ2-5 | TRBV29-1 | CSAPSSGSQETQYF
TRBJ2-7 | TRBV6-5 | CAAQGSTYEQYF
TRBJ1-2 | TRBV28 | CASRGQTNGYTF
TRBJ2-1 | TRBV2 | CASSEGQGINEQFF
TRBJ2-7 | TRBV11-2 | CASSTGGQAYEQYF
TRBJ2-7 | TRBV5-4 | CASSLQGVNEQYF
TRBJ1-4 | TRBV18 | CASSPPGTGVEKLFF
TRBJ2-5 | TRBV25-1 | CASGRDRGETQYF
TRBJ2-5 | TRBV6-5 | CASSPQPRGGEAQYF
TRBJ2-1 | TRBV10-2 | CASIPGLAGNNEQFF
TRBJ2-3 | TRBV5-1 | CASSPKDWDTQYF
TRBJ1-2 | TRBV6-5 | CASSYPPGQGNGYTF
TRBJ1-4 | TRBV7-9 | CASSDRVTNEKLFF
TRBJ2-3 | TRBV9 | CASGGDTQYF
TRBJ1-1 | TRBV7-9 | CASSLAGTGANTEAFF
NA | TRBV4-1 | CASSQDHGTLFREQYF
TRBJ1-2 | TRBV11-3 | CASSSRGGRGYTF
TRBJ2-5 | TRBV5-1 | CASSPRRVQETQYF
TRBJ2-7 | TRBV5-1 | CASSPGTVGTREQYF
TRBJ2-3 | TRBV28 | CASTGLAGDLSSTDTQYF
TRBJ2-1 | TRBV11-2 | CASSFNERQFF
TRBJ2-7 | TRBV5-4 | CASSSRDRGNYEQYF
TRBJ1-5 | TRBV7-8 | CASSLDRQENQPQHF
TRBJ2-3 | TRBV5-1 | CASSVGGGSTDTQYF
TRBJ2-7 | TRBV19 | CASSMARFYEQYF
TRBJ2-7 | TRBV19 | CASSATSPGLAGGRNEQYF
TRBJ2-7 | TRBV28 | CASSLVARDEQYF
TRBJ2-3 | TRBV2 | CASNKELAGSTDTQYF
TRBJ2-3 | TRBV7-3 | CASSPGQNTDTQYF
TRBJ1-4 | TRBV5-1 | CASKRDSNEKLFF
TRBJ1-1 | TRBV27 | CASSSPGGGTEAFF
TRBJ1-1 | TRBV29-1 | CSVGQVNTEAFF
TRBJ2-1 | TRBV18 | CASSPPPSGLVGYNEQFF
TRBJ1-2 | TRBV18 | CASSSGQGQVGYTF
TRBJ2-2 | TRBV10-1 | CASSRQVDTGELFF
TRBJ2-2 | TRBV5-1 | CASSPSGTSGRRTTGELFF
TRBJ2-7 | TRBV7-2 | CASISEGAGAGEQYF
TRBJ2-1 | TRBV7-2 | CASSLAPSGNSYNEQFF
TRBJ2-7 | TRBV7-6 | CASSEGSGRLAEQYF
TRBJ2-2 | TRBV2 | CASSPPSGPNTGELFF